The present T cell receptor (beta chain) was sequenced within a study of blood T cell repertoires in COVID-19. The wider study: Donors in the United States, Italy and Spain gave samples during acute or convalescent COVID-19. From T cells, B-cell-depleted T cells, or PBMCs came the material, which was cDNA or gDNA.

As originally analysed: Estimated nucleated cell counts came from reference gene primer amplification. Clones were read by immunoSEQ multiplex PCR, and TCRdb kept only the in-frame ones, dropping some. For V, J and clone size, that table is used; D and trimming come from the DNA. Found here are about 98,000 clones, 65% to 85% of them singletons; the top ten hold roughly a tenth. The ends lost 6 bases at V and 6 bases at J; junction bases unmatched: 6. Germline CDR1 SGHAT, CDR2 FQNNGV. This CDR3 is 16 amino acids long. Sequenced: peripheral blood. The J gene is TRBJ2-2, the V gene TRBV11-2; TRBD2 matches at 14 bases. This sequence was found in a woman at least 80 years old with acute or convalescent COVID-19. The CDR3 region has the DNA TGTGCCAGCAGTAAAAGGACTAGCGGGGGGCCCGGGGAGCTGTTTTTT. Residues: CASSKRTSGGPGELFF.